This TCR beta chain was captured by sequencing in a study of PD-L1 blockade in urothelial cancer. Study at large: Atezolizumab was started by patients in 2014 at 1,200 mg intravenously every 3 weeks. Analyzed time points were 3 weeks (second dose) and 6 weeks after therapy began. The study recovered a median of 141,255 T cells per blood sample. Study-level points and caveats: Pretreatment TCR clonality in blood under the median foretold superior survival.

Documented time point: peripheral blood 6 weeks after treatment start. Profiled with immunoSEQ multiplex PCR; TCRdb holds only in-frame clones, not every one. Of tens of thousands of clones listed, roughly 80% were seen once; the top ten hold 8.8%. In the case of this clone: Its specificity is not known.

Germline CDR1 and CDR2: MNHEY and SVGAGI. V was trimmed by 5 bases and J by 0 bases, leaving 5 bases between them. The length of the CDR3 is 12 residues. The V gene is TRBV6-5, the J gene TRBJ2-7; D is uncertain. The TCR comes from an older man with urothelial cancer. The sample consisted of PBMCs, taken around atezolizumab (anti-PD-L1) treatment. The CDR3, as DNA: TGTGCCAGCAGTGCGGACTCCTACGAGCAGTACTTC. Protein: CASSADSYEQYF.